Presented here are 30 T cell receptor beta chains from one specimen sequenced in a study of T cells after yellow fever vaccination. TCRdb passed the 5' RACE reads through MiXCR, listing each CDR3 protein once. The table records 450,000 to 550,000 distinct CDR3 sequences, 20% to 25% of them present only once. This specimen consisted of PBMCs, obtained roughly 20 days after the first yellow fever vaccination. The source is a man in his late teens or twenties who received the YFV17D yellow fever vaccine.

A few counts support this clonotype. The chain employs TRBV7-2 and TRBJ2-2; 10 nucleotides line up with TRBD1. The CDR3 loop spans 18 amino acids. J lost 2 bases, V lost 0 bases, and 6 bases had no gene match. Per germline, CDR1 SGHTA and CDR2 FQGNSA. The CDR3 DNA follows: TGTGCCAGCAGCTTAGCTTTCCCGACAGGGGGCAACACCGGGGAGCTGTTTTTT. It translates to CASSLAFPTGGNTGELFF.

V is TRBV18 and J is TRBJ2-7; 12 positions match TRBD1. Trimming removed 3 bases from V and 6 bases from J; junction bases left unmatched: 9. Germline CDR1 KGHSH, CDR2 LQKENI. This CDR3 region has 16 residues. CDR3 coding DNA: TGTGCCAGCTCACCCTTGGGACAGGGGGCAAGGGTCGAGCAGTACTTC. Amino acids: CASSPLGQGARVEQYF.

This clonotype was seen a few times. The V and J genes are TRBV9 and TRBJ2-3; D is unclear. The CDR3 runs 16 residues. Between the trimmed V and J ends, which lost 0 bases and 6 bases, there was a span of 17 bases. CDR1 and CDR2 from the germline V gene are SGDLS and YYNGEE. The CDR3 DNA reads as TGTGCCAGCAGCGTAGGAGGCAGACCCGCTTCCGATACGCAGTATTTT. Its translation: CASSVGGRPASDTQYF.

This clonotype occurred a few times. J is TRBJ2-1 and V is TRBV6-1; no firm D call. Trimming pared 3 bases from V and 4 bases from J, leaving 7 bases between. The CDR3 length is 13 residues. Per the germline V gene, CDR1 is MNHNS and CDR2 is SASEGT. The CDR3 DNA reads TGTGCCAGCAGTGAGACGTATTACAATGAGCAGTTCTTC. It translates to CASSETYYNEQFF.

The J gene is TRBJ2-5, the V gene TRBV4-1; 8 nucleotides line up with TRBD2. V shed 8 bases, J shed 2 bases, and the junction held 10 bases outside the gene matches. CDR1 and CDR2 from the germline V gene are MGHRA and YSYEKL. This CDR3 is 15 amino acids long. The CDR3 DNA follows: TGCGCCAGCCGCCCTCGGGCGGGGGGACAAGAGACCCAGTACTTC. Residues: CASRPRAGGQETQYF.

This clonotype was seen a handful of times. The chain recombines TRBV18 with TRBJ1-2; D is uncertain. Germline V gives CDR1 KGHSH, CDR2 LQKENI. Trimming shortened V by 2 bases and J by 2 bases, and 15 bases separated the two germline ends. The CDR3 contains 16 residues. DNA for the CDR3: TGTGCCAGCTCACCAAGATCCGAAAAACCCAACTATGGCTACACCTTC. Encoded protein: CASSPRSEKPNYGYTF.

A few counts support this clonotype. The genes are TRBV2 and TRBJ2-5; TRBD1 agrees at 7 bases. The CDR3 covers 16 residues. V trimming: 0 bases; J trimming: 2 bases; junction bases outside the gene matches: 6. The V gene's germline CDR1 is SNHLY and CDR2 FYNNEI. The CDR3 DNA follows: TGTGCCAGCAGTGAAGCGAATCAGGGGGAACAAGAGACCCAGTACTTC. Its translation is CASSEANQGEQETQYF.

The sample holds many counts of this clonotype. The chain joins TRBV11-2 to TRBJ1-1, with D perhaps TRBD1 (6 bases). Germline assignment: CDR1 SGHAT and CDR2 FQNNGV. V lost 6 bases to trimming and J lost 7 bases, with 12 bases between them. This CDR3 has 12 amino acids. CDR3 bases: TGTGCCAGCAGGCGGGGGCGGGGTGAAGCTTTCTTT. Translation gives CASRRGRGEAFF.

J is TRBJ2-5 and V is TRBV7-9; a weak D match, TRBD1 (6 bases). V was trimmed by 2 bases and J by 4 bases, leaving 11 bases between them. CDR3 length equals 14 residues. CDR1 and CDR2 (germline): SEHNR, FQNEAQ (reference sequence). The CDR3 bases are TGTGCCAGCAGCTTAAGGCGAGGGGGAGAGACCCAGTACTTC. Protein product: CASSLRRGGETQYF.

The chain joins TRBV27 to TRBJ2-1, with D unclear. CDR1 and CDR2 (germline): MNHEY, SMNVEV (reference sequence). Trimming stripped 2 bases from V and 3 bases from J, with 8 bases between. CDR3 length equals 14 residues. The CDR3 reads CASSLSGFYNEQFF. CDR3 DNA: TGTGCCAGCAGTTTAAGTGGCTTCTACAATGAGCAGTTCTTC.

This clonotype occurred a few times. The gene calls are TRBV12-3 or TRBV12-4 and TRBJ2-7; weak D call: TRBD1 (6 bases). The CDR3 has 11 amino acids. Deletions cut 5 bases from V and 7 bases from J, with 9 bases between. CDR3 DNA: TGTGCCAGCAGTAGGCAGGGGGAGCAGTACTTC. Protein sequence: CASSRQGEQYF.

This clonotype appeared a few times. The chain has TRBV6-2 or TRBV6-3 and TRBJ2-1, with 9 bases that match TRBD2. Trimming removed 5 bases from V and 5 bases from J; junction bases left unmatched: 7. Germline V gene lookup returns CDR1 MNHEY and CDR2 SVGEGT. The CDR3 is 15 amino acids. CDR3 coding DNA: TGTGCCAGCAGTGCCCCAGCGGGGGGAGACAATGAGCAGTTCTTC. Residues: CASSAPAGGDNEQFF.

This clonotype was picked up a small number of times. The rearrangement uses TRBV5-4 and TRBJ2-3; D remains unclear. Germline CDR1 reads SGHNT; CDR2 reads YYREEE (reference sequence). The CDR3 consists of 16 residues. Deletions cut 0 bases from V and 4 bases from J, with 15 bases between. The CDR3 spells CASSLASVFAADTQYF. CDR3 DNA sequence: TGTGCCAGCAGCTTGGCCTCGGTTTTCGCCGCAGATACGCAGTATTTT.

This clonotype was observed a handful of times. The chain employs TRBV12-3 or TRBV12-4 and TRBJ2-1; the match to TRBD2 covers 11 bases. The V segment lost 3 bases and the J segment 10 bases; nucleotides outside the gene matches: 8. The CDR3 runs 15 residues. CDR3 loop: CASSFMVAGGREQFF. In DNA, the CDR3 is TGTGCCAGCAGTTTTATGGTAGCGGGGGGGCGGGAGCAGTTCTTC.

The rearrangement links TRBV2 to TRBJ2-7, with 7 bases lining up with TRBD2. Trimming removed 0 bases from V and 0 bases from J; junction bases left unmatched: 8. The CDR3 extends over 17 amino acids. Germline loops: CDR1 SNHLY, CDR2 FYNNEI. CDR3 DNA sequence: TGTGCCAGCAGTGAAGCCCGGGGGGTCGGCCGCTCCTACGAGCAGTACGTC. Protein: CASSEARGVGRSYEQYV.

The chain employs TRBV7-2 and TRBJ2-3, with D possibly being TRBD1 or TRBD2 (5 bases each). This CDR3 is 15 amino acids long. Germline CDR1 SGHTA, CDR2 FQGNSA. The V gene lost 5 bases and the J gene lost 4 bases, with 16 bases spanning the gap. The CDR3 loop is CASSPSGTRADTQYF. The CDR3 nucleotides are TGTGCCAGCAGCCCCTCCGGGACCAGAGCAGATACGCAGTATTTT.

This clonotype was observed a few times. The CDR3 sequence: CASGSSGGITGELFF. For the CDR3, the DNA is TGTGCCAGCGGATCTAGCGGGGGGATCACCGGGGAGCTGTTTTTT. This chain links TRBV12-3 or TRBV12-4 with TRBJ2-2, with 11 bases matching TRBD2. The CDR3 loop spans 15 amino acids. With V trimmed by 8 bases and J by 4 bases, 6 bases remained unmatched.

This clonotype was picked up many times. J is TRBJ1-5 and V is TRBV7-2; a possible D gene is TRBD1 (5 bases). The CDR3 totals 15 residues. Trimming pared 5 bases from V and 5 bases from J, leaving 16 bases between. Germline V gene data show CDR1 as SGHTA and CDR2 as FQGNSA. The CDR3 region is CASSPHGGRDQPQHF. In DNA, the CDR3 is TGTGCCAGCAGCCCCCACGGGGGTCGAGATCAGCCCCAGCATTTT.

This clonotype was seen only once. The chain's CDR3 is CASRHRDSNTGELFF. CDR3 DNA sequence: TGTGCCAGCAGACACCGGGACTCGAACACCGGGGAGCTGTTTTTT. This sequence joins TRBV7-6 and TRBJ2-2; maybe TRBD2 (6 bases). The CDR3 length is 15 residues. Germline loops: CDR1 SGHVS, CDR2 FNYEAQ. V was shortened by 6 bases and J by 0 bases, with 11 bases between the two germline ends.

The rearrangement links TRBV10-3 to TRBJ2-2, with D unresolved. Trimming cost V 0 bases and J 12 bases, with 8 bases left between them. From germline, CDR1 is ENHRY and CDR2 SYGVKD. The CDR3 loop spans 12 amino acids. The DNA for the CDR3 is TGTGCCATCAGTGAGTCGAACGACAAGCTGTTTTTT. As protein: CAISESNDKLFF.

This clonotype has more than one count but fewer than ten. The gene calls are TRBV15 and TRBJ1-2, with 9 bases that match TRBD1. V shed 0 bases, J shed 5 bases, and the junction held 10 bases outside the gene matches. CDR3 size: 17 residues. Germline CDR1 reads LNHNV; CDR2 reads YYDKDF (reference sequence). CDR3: CATSRDRTGAAGYGYTF. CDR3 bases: TGTGCCACCAGCAGAGATAGGACAGGGGCCGCGGGGTATGGCTACACCTTC.

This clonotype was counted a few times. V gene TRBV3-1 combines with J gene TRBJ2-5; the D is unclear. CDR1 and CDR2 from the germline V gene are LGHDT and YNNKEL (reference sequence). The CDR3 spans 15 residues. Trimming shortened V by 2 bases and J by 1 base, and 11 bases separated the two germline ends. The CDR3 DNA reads TGTGCCAGCAGCCAACAATTATTTCCCCAAGAGACCCAGTACTTC. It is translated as CASSQQLFPQETQYF.

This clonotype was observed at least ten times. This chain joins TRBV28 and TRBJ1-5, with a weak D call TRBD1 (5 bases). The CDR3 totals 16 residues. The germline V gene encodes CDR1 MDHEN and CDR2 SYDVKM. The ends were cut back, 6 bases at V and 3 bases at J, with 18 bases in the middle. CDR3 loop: CASSLPWGGDNQPQHF. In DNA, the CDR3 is TGTGCCAGCAGCTTGCCGTGGGGGGGGGACAATCAGCCCCAGCATTTT. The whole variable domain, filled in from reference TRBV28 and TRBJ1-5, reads DVKVTQSSRYLVKRTGEKVFLECVQDMDHENMFWYRQDPGLGLRLIYFSYDVKMKEKGDIPEGYSVSREKKERFSLILESASTNQTSMYLCASSLPWGGDNQPQHFGDGTRLSIL.

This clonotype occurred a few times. CDR3 sequence: CASSRAEGWIEQFF. The CDR3 nucleotides read TGTGCCAGCAGCCGCGCTGAGGGATGGATTGAGCAGTTCTTC. This chain joins TRBV7-2 and TRBJ2-1, with D maybe TRBD2 (5 bases). Germline values: CDR1 SGHTA, CDR2 FQGNSA. Deletions cut 5 bases from V and 9 bases from J, with 17 bases between. The CDR3 consists of 14 residues.

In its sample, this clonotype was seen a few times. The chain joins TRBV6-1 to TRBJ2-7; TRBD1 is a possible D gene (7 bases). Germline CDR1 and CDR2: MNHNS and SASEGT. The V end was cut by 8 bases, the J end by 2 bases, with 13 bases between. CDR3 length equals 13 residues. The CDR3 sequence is CASRRGRPYEQYV. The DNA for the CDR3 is TGTGCCAGCCGCAGGGGGAGGCCCTACGAGCAGTACGTC.

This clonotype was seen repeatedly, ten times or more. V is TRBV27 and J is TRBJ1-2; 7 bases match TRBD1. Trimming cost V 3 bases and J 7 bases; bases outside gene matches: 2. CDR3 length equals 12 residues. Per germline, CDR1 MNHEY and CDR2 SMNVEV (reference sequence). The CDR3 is CASSFQGGGYTF. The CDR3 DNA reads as TGTGCCAGCAGTTTCCAGGGGGGTGGCTACACCTTC.

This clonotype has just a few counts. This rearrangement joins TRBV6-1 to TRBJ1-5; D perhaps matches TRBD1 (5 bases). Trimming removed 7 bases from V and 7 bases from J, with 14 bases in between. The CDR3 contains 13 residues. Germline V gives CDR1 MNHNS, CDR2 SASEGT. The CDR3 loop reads CASTQGARQPQHF. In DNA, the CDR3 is TGTGCCAGCACCCAAGGGGCTCGGCAGCCCCAGCATTTT.

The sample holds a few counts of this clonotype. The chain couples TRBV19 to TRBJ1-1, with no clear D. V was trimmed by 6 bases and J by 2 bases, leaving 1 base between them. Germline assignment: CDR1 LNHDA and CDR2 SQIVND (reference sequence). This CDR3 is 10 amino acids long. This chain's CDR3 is CASSNTEAFF. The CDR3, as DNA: TGTGCCAGTAGCAACACTGAAGCTTTCTTT.

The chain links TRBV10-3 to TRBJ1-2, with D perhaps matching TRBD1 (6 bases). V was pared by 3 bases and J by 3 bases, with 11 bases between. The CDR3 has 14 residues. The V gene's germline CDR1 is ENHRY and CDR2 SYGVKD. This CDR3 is CAISDLGGYYGYTF. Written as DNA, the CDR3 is TGTGCCATCAGTGACCTCGGGGGCTACTATGGCTACACCTTC.

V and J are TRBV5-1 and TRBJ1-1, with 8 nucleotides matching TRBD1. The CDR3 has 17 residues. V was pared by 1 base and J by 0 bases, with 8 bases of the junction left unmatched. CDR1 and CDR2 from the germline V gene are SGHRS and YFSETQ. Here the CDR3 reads CASSLIPGTGLNTEAFF. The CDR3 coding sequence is TGCGCCAGCAGCTTGATACCGGGGACAGGTTTGAACACTGAAGCTTTCTTT.